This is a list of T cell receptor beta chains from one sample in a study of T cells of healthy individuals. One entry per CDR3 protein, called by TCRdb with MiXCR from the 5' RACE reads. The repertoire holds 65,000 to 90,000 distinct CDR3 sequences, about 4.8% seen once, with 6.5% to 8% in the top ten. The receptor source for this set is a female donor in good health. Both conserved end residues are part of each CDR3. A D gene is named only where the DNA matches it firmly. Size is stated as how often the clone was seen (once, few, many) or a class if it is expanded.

CDR3aa: CASSLAGGRTSGTLPYEQYF
CDR3nt: TGTGCCAGCAGTTTAGCAGGGGGGCGGACTAGCGGGACCTTACCTTACGAGCAGTACTTC
j_gene: TRBJ2-7
abundance: many
v_gene: TRBV12-3/TRBV12-4
d_gene: TRBD2

CDR3aa: CASKSTDTQYF
CDR3nt: TGTGCCAGCAAATCCACAGATACGCAGTATTTT
j_gene: TRBJ2-3
abundance: many
v_gene: TRBV6-5
d_gene: NA

CDR3aa: CASSSGQGAYEQYF
CDR3nt: TGTGCCAGCAGCTCCGGACAGGGGGCGTACGAGCAGTACTTC
j_gene: TRBJ2-7
abundance: many
v_gene: TRBV5-4
d_gene: TRBD1

CDR3aa: CASGSGGPEEQYF
CDR3nt: TGTGCCAGTGGGAGCGGGGGGCCCGAGGAGCAGTACTTC
j_gene: TRBJ2-7
abundance: many
v_gene: TRBV12-3/TRBV12-4
d_gene: TRBD2

CDR3aa: CASSGADRGYEKLFF
CDR3nt: TGTGCCAGCAGTGGAGCGGACAGGGGGTATGAAAAACTGTTTTTT
j_gene: TRBJ1-4
abundance: few
v_gene: TRBV28
d_gene: TRBD1

CDR3aa: CASSSKLAGGQETQYF
CDR3nt: TGTGCCAGCAGCTCCAAACTAGCGGGAGGGCAAGAGACCCAGTACTTC
j_gene: TRBJ2-5
abundance: many
v_gene: TRBV7-8
d_gene: TRBD2

CDR3aa: CASSGPHSPGAYEQYF
CDR3nt: TGTGCCAGCAGCGGACCCCACTCCCCCGGCGCCTACGAGCAGTACTTC
j_gene: TRBJ2-7
abundance: few
v_gene: TRBV9
d_gene: NA

CDR3aa: CASSYSIAGDYGYTF
CDR3nt: TGTGCCAGCAGTTACTCTATAGCAGGCGACTATGGCTACACCTTC
j_gene: TRBJ1-2
abundance: few
v_gene: TRBV6-5
d_gene: NA

CDR3aa: CAWSLPGGGYGYTF
CDR3nt: TGTGCCTGGAGTTTACCAGGGGGCGGCTATGGCTACACCTTC
j_gene: TRBJ1-2
abundance: few
v_gene: TRBV30
d_gene: TRBD1

CDR3aa: CASSQGALKTQYF
CDR3nt: TGCGCCAGCAGCCAAGGAGCCCTGAAGACCCAGTACTTC
j_gene: TRBJ2-5
abundance: few
v_gene: TRBV4-3
d_gene: NA

CDR3aa: CATSRDRLNTEAFF
CDR3nt: TGTGCCACCAGCAGGGACCGATTGAACACTGAAGCTTTCTTT
j_gene: TRBJ1-1
abundance: many
v_gene: TRBV15
d_gene: NA

CDR3aa: CASSQFFPGEGFGAAKNIQYF
CDR3nt: TGTGCCAGCAGCCAATTTTTTCCGGGAGAAGGGTTCGGAGCGGCCAAAAACATTCAGTACTTC
j_gene: TRBJ2-4
abundance: many
v_gene: TRBV4-2
d_gene: NA

CDR3aa: CASSSWDFANTGELFF
CDR3nt: TGTGCCAGCAGCTCTTGGGACTTCGCGAACACCGGGGAGCTGTTTTTT
j_gene: TRBJ2-2
abundance: many
v_gene: TRBV7-9
d_gene: NA

CDR3aa: CATSDPSSGRANEQFF
CDR3nt: TGTGCCACCAGTGATCCTTCTAGCGGGAGGGCCAATGAGCAGTTCTTC
j_gene: TRBJ2-1
abundance: many
v_gene: TRBV24-1
d_gene: TRBD2

CDR3aa: CASSLGLVGNEQFF
CDR3nt: TGTGCCAGCAGTTTAGGGCTAGTAGGTAATGAGCAGTTCTTC
j_gene: TRBJ2-1
abundance: many
v_gene: TRBV28
d_gene: NA